The 18 T cell receptor beta chains listed next were all sequenced from one sample in a study of response to subunit inactivated influenza vaccine. TCRdb re-called the RT-PCR reads through MiXCR, storing one row per CDR3 protein. The sample has 530,000 or so distinct CDR3 sequences; less than 15% are singletons. The starting material was PBMCs from blood, obtained about 12 days after vaccination. These receptors came from a man between 50 and 59 years old who received an inactivated influenza vaccine.

This clonotype was counted many times. V and J are TRBV12-3 or TRBV12-4 and TRBJ2-3; 9 bases fit TRBD2. The ends lost 5 bases at V and 6 bases at J; junction bases unmatched: 12. The CDR3 loop spans 16 amino acids. The CDR3 nucleotides read TGTGCCAGCAGTGGGGGGGGTAGCGGGAGTTGGGATACGCAGTATTTT. Its protein is CASSGGGSGSWDTQYF.

This clonotype was detected only a few times. The V and J genes are TRBV6-1 and TRBJ1-6; D gene uncertain. V was trimmed by 6 bases and J by 5 bases, leaving 17 bases between them. Germline CDR1 reads MNHNS; CDR2 reads SASEGT. The CDR3 extends over 16 amino acids. The CDR3 DNA is TGTGCCAGCAGGAGGTACAGCTGGAGAGATAATTCACCCCTCCACTTT. It codes for CASRRYSWRDNSPLHF.

This clonotype was found a few times. The chain carries TRBV9 and TRBJ2-2; D may be TRBD2 (5 bases). The CDR3 totals 14 residues. The V gene's germline CDR1 is SGDLS and CDR2 YYNGEE. V dropped 4 bases and J dropped 4 bases, with 11 bases sitting between them. CDR3: CASSPTAGTGELFF. For the CDR3, the DNA is TGTGCCAGCAGCCCGACGGCGGGCACCGGGGAGCTGTTTTTT.

The V and J genes are TRBV7-2 and TRBJ2-2; D perhaps matches TRBD1 (6 bases). The V gene lost 6 bases and the J gene lost 9 bases, with 20 bases spanning the gap. The CDR3 is 15 amino acids. Germline CDR1 is SGHTA and CDR2 is FQGNSA. CDR3 sequence: CASRIRTDIRRELFF. The CDR3 DNA reads TGTGCCAGCAGAATTCGGACAGATATACGCCGGGAGCTGTTTTTT.

The gene calls are TRBV29-1 and TRBJ2-7; D is ambiguous. Trimming took off 7 bases at V and 2 bases at J, with 18 bases between the two ends. Germline V CDR1 and CDR2: SQVTM, ANQGSEA. This CDR3 contains 14 residues. CDR3 in DNA: TGCAGCGCTTTGACTGGGCAAGGAACCTACGAGCAGTACTTC. Protein product: CSALTGQGTYEQYF.

This clonotype has a handful of counts. The chain is built from TRBV29-1 and TRBJ2-3, with 14 bases matching TRBD2. Unmatched junction bases numbered 7, after V lost 7 bases and J lost 4 bases. Germline CDR1 SQVTM, CDR2 ANQGSEA. The CDR3 runs to 15 residues. CDR3 nucleotides: TGCAGCGCAAGGGGACTAGCGGGAGTTTCAGATACGCAGTATTTT. Encoded protein: CSARGLAGVSDTQYF.

This clonotype was seen only a few times. J is TRBJ2-6 and V is TRBV19; D call uncertain. Trimming took off 10 bases at V and 0 bases at J, with 10 bases between the two ends. This CDR3 has 14 amino acids. Germline-derived CDR1 and CDR2 are LNHDA and SQIVND (reference sequence). CDR3 sequence reads: CATGASSGANVLTF. CDR3 nucleotides: TGTGCCACCGGAGCAAGCTCTGGGGCCAACGTCCTGACTTTC. The whole variable domain, filled in from reference TRBV19 and TRBJ2-6, reads DGGITQSPKYLFRKEGQNVTLSCEQNLNHDAMYWYRQDPGQGLRLIYYSQIVNDFQKGDIAEGYSVSREKKESFPLTVTSAQKNPTAFYLCATGASSGANVLTFGAGSRLTVL.

This clonotype was seen a few times. CDR3 DNA: TGTGCCATCAGACTAGCGGGGGGCTTCACAGATACGCAGTATTTT. Translating gives CAIRLAGGFTDTQYF. The chain employs TRBV10-3 and TRBJ2-3, with 12 nucleotides matching TRBD2. CDR3 length equals 15 residues. J lost 2 bases, V lost 6 bases, and 3 bases had no gene match. In germline, CDR1 is ENHRY, CDR2 SYGVKD.

This clonotype was detected only a few times. This chain uses TRBV29-1 with TRBJ2-5; 8 positions match TRBD1. V dropped 7 bases and J dropped 1; count of bases not matched to a gene: 8. The CDR3 runs 14 residues. CDR1 and CDR2 from the germline V gene are SQVTM and ANQGSEA. CDR3 sequence: CSALRTGLQETQYF. DNA of the CDR3: TGCAGCGCCCTGAGGACAGGGCTCCAAGAGACCCAGTACTTC.

This chain uses TRBV28 with TRBJ2-5; D is tentatively TRBD1 or TRBD2 (5 bases each). V was pared by 6 bases and J by 9 bases, with 17 bases between. CDR3 length equals 13 residues. The V gene's germline CDR1 is MDHEN and CDR2 SYDVKM. DNA of the CDR3: TGTGCCAGCAGAGAGCCTAGCCTAGGGGCCCAGTACTTC. Translation gives CASREPSLGAQYF. Full variable domain (rest looked up from reference TRBV28 and TRBJ2-5): DVKVTQSSRYLVKRTGEKVFLECVQDMDHENMFWYRQDPGLGLRLIYFSYDVKMKEKGDIPEGYSVSREKKERFSLILESASTNQTSMYLCASREPSLGAQYFGPGTRLLVL.

This chain joins TRBV7-9 and TRBJ2-5, with 7 bases that match TRBD1. Germline V gene lookup returns CDR1 SEHNR and CDR2 FQNEAQ (reference sequence). V lost 2 bases, J lost 5 bases, and 8 bases stayed unmatched. The length of the CDR3 is 15 residues. As DNA, the CDR3 is TGTGCCAGCAGCTTATGGGGACAGTTGGAGGAGACCCAGTACTTC. As protein: CASSLWGQLEETQYF.

Many counts were recorded for this clonotype. The chain couples TRBV10-3 to TRBJ2-7; D call uncertain. The CDR3 runs 11 residues. The germline gives CDR1 ENHRY, CDR2 SYGVKD. V lost 3 bases and J lost 3, with 3 bases in between. The CDR3 nucleotides are TGTGCCATCAGTGACAACTACGAGCAGTACTTC. This translates into CAISDNYEQYF.

This clonotype showed up just a few times. V usage is TRBV29-1 and J usage is TRBJ2-1; TRBD1 matches 8 bases. CDR3 length equals 12 residues. The germline CDR1 and CDR2 sequences are SQVTM and ANQGSEA. Trimming removed 4 bases from V and 8 bases from J; junction bases left unmatched: 4. This CDR3 reads CSVVRGPHEQFF. The CDR3 DNA follows: TGCAGCGTTGTCAGGGGGCCCCATGAGCAGTTCTTC.

The V and J genes are TRBV7-2 and TRBJ2-7; D is perhaps TRBD1 (5 bases). This CDR3 spans 16 amino acids. CDR1 is SGHTA and CDR2 is FQGNSA in the germline V gene. The V gene lost 1 base and the J gene lost 2 bases, with 15 bases spanning the gap. CDR3 DNA: TGTGCCAGCAGCTTAGATATGCAGGGATTTCCCTACGAGCAGTACTTC. Its translation: CASSLDMQGFPYEQYF.

V usage is TRBV29-1 and J usage is TRBJ2-1, with D unresolved. Deletions cut 5 bases from V and 3 bases from J, with 11 bases between. The CDR3 runs to 13 residues. Germline V gene sequence: CDR1 SQVTM, CDR2 ANQGSEA. CDR3 in amino acids: CSVRQDDYNEQFF. DNA for the CDR3: TGCAGCGTTAGGCAGGACGACTACAATGAGCAGTTCTTC.

The CDR3 DNA reads TGTGCCATCAGTGAGGCCCCCTCGGTCAGGGGGAACACTGAAGCTTTCTTT. It yields the protein CAISEAPSVRGNTEAFF. The chain combines TRBV10-3 with TRBJ1-1, with D tentatively TRBD1 (6 bases). CDR3 length equals 17 residues. V lost 2 bases and J 1 base, leaving 17 bases between the germline ends. Germline CDR1 is ENHRY and CDR2 is SYGVKD.

In its sample, this clonotype was seen a few times. CDR3 amino acids: CASSPCWTGGYEQYF. The DNA for the CDR3 is TGTGCCAGCAGCCCGTGCTGGACAGGGGGCTACGAGCAGTACTTC. This rearrangement joins TRBV21-1 to TRBJ2-7; TRBD1 is the table's D call and was not checked against the DNA. TRBV21-1 is marked as a pseudogene. The CDR3 extends over 15 amino acids.

V and J are TRBV3-1 and TRBJ2-3; 11 bases agree with TRBD1. The CDR3 extends over 21 amino acids. Germline CDR1 and CDR2: LGHDT and YNNKEL (reference sequence). The V segment lost 2 bases and the J segment 4 bases; nucleotides outside the gene matches: 20. The CDR3 DNA reads TGTGCCAGCAGCCAAAGACCCGGGACAGGGGGTGGCCGCGGGTTCTCAGATACGCAGTATTTT. It translates to CASSQRPGTGGGRGFSDTQYF.